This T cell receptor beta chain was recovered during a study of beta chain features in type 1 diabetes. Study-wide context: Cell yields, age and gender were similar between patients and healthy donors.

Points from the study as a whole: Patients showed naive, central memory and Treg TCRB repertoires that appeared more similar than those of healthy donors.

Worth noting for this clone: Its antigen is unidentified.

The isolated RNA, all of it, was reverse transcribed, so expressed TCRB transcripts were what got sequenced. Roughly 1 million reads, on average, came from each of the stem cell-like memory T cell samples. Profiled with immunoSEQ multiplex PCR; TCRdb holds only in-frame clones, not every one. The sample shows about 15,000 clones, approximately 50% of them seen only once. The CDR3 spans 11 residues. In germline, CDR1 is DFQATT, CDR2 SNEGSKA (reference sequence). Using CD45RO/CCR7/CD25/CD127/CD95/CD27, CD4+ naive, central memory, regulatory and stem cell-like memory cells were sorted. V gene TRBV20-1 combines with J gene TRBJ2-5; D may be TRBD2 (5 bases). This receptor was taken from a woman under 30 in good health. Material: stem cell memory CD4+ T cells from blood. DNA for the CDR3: TGCATGCTGAGGGCCAAAGAGACCCAGTACTTC. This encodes CMLRAKETQYF.